This T cell receptor beta chain is from a study of neurological immune-mediated disorders. The cDNA was synthesized by means of template-switch 5'RACE, which was carried out with 10-nucleotide random UMIs. TCRdb processed the 5' RACE reads anew with MiXCR; each CDR3 protein has one entry. Seen here are roughly 75,000 distinct CDR3 sequences, about 2.5% observed once, and the top ten hold over 0.95%. This CDR3 region has 14 residues. Germline V lookup: CDR1 LNHDA, CDR2 SQIVND (reference sequence). V lost 2 bases to trimming and J lost 3 bases, with 10 bases between them. This clonotype was seen many times.

The V and J genes are TRBV19 and TRBJ1-2, with D maybe TRBD1 (5 bases). Sequenced input: PBMCs. This receptor was identified in a woman aged 25 to 39 with multiple sclerosis. CDR3 sequence reads: CASSITGGDYGYTF. In DNA form, the CDR3 reads TGTGCCAGTAGTATAACGGGGGGGGACTATGGCTACACCTTC.